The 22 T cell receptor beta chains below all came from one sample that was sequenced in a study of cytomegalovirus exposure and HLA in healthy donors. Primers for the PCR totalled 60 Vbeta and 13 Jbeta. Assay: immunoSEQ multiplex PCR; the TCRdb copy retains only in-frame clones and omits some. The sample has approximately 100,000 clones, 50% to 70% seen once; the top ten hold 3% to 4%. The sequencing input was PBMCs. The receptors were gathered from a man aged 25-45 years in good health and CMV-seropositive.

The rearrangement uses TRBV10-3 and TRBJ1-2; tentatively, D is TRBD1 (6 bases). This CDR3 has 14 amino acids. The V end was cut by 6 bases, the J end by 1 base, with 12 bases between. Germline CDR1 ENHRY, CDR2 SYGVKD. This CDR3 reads CAIRDSIFNYGYTF. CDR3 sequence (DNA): TGTGCCATCAGGGACAGTATCTTTAACTATGGCTACACCTTC.

CDR3 nucleotide sequence: TGTGCCAGCAGCGTAGACGGTAATCAGCCCCAGCATTTT. Translation gives CASSVDGNQPQHF. The chain carries TRBV9 and TRBJ1-5; unclear D gene. Germline V gene lookup returns CDR1 SGDLS and CDR2 YYNGEE. The CDR3 extends over 13 amino acids. Trimming left V 0 bases short and J 4 bases short, with 5 bases between.

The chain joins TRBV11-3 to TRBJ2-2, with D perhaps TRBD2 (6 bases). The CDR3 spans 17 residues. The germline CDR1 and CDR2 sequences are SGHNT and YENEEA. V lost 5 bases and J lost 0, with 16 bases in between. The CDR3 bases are TGTGCCAGCAGCCCAACGCGGGGTTCGGCGAACACCGGGGAGCTGTTTTTT. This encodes CASSPTRGSANTGELFF.

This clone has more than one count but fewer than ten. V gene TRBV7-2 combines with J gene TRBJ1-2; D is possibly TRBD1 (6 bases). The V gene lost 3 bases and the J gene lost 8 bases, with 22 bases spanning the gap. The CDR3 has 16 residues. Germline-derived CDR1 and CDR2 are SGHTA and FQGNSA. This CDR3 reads CASSFNRDTLTGGYTF. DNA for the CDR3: TGTGCCAGCAGCTTCAACCGGGACACACTAACGGGGGGCTACACCTTC.

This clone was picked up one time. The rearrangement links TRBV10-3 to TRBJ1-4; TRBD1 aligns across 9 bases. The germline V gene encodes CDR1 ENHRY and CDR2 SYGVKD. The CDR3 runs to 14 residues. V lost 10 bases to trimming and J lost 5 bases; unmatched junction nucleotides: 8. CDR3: CATRQGQGNEKLFF. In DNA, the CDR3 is TGTGCCACCCGACAGGGACAGGGAAATGAAAAACTGTTTTTT.

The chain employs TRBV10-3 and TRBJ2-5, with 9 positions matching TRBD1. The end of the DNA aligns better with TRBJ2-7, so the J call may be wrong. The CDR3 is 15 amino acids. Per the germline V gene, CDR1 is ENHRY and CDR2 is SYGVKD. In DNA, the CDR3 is TGTGCCATCAGTGACCCGCGGACAGGGGTCGCCGAGCAGTACTTC. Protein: CAISDPRTGVAEQYF.

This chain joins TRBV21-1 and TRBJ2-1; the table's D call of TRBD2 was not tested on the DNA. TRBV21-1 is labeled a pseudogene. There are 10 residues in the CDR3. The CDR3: CASVTHGQFF. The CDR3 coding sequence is TGTGCCAGCGTCACTCACGGGCAGTTCTTC.

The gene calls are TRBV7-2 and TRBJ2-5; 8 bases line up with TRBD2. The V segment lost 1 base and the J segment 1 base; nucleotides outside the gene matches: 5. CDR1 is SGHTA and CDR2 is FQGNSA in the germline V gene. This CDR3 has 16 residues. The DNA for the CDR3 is TGTGCCAGCAGCTTAGTGGCGGGGGGCCCCCAAGAGACCCAGTACTTC. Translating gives CASSLVAGGPQETQYF.

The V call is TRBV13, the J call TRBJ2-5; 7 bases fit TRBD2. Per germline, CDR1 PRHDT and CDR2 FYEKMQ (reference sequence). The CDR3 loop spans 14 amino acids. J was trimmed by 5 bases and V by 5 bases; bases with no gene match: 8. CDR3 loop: CASSTWTSLETQYF. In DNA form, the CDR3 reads TGTGCCAGCAGCACATGGACTAGTTTGGAGACCCAGTACTTC.

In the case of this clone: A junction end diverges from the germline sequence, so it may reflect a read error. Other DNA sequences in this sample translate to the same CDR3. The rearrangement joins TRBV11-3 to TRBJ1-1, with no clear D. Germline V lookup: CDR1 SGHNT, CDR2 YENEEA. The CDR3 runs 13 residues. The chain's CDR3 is CASSREVDTEAFF. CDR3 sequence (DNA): TGTGCCAGCAGCCGGGAGGTCGACACCGAAGCTTTCTTT.

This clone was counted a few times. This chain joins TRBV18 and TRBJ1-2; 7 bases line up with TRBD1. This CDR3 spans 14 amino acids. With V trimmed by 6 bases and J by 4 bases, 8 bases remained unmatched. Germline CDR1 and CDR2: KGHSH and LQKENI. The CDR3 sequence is CASSASDRAYGYTF. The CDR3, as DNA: TGTGCCAGCTCCGCCTCCGACAGGGCCTATGGCTACACCTTC.

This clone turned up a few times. CDR3 protein: CASSDMRKGYTF. CDR3 in DNA: TGCGCCAGCAGCGATATGAGGAAAGGCTACACCTTC. The chain has TRBV4-1 and TRBJ1-2; D remains unclear. V was clipped by 5 bases and J by 8 bases, with 12 bases between them. This CDR3 spans 12 amino acids. Germline-derived CDR1 and CDR2 are MGHRA and YSYEKL.

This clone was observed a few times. The CDR3, as DNA: TGTGCCAGCAGCAAAGCCGGGACACCGGTGGAAAACACCATATATTTT. Protein product: CASSKAGTPVENTIYF. This chain uses TRBV21-1 with TRBJ1-3; TRBD1 is the table's D call and was not checked against the DNA. TRBV21-1 is given as a pseudogene. CDR3 length: 16 residues.

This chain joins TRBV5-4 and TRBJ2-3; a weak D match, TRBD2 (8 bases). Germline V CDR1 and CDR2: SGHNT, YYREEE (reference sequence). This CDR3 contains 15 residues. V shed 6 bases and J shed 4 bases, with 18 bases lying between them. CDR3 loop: CASNQGGLDPDTQYF. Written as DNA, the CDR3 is TGTGCCAGCAACCAGGGGGGACTAGATCCAGATACGCAGTATTTT.

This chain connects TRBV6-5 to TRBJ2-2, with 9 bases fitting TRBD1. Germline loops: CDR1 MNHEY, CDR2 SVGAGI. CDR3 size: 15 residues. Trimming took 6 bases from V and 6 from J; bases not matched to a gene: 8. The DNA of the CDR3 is TGTGCCAGCAGACGGGACAGGGAAATGGCCGGGGAGCTGTTTTTT. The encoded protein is CASRRDREMAGELFF.

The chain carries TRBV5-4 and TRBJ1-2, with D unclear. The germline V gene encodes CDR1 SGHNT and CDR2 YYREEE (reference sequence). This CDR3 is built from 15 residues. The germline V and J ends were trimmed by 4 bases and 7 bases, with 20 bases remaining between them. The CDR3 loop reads CASSPVPGILVGYTF. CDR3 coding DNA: TGTGCCAGCAGCCCCGTACCGGGGATTCTGGTTGGCTACACCTTC.

The CDR3 protein is CTSSRHPRSPYF. The CDR3 DNA is TGCACCAGCAGCCGACACCCACGGTCTCCGTACTTC. This sequence joins TRBV1 and TRBJ2-7; the listed D gene, TRBD1, was not tested against the DNA. TRBV1 is a recognized pseudogene. This CDR3 contains 12 residues.

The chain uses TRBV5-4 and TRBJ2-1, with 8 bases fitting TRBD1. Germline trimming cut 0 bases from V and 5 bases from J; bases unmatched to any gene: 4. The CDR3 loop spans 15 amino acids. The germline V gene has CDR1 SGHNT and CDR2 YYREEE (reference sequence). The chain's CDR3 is CASSLGGQGDNEQFF. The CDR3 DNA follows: TGTGCCAGCAGCTTGGGCGGACAGGGCGACAATGAGCAGTTCTTC.

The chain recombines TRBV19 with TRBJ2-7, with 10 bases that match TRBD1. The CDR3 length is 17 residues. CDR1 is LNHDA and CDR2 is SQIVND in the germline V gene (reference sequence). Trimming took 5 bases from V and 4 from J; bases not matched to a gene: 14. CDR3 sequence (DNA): TGTGCCAGTAGTGAGTATACCGGGACAGGGGTTTATTACGAGCAGTACTTC. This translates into CASSEYTGTGVYYEQYF.

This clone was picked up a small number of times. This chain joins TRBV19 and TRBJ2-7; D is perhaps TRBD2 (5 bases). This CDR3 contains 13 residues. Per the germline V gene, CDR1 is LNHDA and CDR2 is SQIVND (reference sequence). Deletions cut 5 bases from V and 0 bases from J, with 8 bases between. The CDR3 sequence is CASSPDFSYEQYF. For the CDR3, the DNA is TGTGCCAGTAGTCCGGACTTCTCCTACGAGCAGTACTTC.

CDR3 in amino acids: CASSLGGTGGGYNEQFF. Here the CDR3 DNA reads TGCGCCAGCAGCTTGGGAGGAACAGGGGGCGGCTACAATGAGCAGTTCTTC. The rearrangement joins TRBV5-1 to TRBJ2-1, with 9 bases aligning to TRBD1. Trimming took 0 bases from V and 3 from J; bases not matched to a gene: 7. CDR3 size: 17 residues. Germline V CDR1 and CDR2: SGHRS, YFSETQ.

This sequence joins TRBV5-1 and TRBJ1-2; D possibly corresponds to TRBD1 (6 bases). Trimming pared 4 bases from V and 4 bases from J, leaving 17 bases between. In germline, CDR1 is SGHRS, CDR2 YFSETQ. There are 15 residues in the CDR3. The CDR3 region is CASSPGGARSYGYTF. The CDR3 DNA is TGCGCCAGCAGCCCCGGGGGGGCCCGGAGCTATGGCTACACCTTC.